Presented here are 19 T cell receptor beta chains from one specimen sequenced in a study of beta chain features in type 1 diabetes. Study-wide points: TCRB CDR3s were moderately but significantly shorter in Type 1 diabetes patients in all four CD4+ subsets.

The antigens for these receptors are not known. The whole isolated RNA underwent reverse transcription, so sequencing captured expressed TCRB transcripts. Sequencing was performed with immunoSEQ multiplex PCR; in TCRdb, only in-frame clones are kept and a portion is missing. The sample carries 240,000 or so clones, about 15% recorded once. Material: naive CD4+ T cells from blood. Receptors originate from a man younger than 45 with type 1 diabetes.

There are a few counts of this clone. In DNA form, the CDR3 reads TGCAGTGCGCCCGGGAGGGATGAGCAGTTCTTC. Translation: CSAPGRDEQFF. This rearrangement joins TRBV20-1 to TRBJ2-1; 8 bases agree with TRBD2. This CDR3 spans 11 amino acids. After removal of 6 bases from V and 8 bases from J, the junction contained 3 bases not matched to a gene. Germline V gene sequence: CDR1 DFQATT, CDR2 SNEGSKA (reference sequence).

This clone was found a few times. The CDR3 sequence is CASSSDWGTDTQYF. The CDR3 DNA reads TGTGCCAGCAGCTCGGACTGGGGCACAGATACGCAGTATTTT. The gene calls are TRBV7-2 and TRBJ2-3, with D possibly being TRBD2 (5 bases). Germline V gives CDR1 SGHTA, CDR2 FQGNSA. The CDR3 is made up of 14 amino acids. Trimming left V 4 bases short and J 1 base short, with 9 bases between.

V gene TRBV4-1 combines with J gene TRBJ2-7; a possible D gene is TRBD2 (7 bases). CDR3 length equals 13 residues. Deletions cut 4 bases from V and 4 bases from J, with 11 bases between. Germline CDR1 and CDR2: MGHRA and YSYEKL. In DNA form, the CDR3 reads TGCGCCAGCAGCCCGGGGAGGGGGTACGAGCAGTACTTC. It is translated as CASSPGRGYEQYF.

This clone was seen more than once but under ten times. V is TRBV5-1 and J is TRBJ2-4; D perhaps matches TRBD1 (6 bases). The germline gives CDR1 SGHRS, CDR2 YFSETQ. This CDR3 is built from 15 residues. Trimming removed 3 bases at V and 7 bases at J, with 17 bases between. CDR3 nucleotides: TGCGCCAGCAGCTCCGCGACAGGACATGGGAACATTCAGTACTTC. This gives the protein CASSSATGHGNIQYF.

The CDR3 region is CASSQSSRAETQYF. In DNA, the CDR3 is TGCGCCAGCAGTCAATCGAGCAGGGCCGAGACCCAGTACTTC. The V and J genes are TRBV23-1 and TRBJ2-5; D perhaps matches TRBD1 (5 bases). TRBV23-1 is annotated as an ORF whose role is uncertain. This CDR3 is built from 14 residues. The V end lost 0 bases, the J end lost 5 bases, and 10 bases lay between the germline ends.

This chain joins TRBV19 and TRBJ1-1; no reliable D call. V was trimmed by 3 bases and J by 6 bases, leaving 17 bases between them. The CDR3 totals 15 residues. Germline assignment: CDR1 LNHDA and CDR2 SQIVND (reference sequence). The CDR3 loop reads CASSIGGFPNSEAFF. CDR3 DNA sequence: TGTGCCAGTAGTATTGGCGGATTCCCGAATTCTGAAGCTTTCTTT.

This clone was counted between two and nine times. The rearrangement links TRBV19 to TRBJ1-5; D is undetermined. V lost 3 bases and J lost 2, with 8 bases in between. Germline V gene sequence: CDR1 LNHDA, CDR2 SQIVND (reference sequence). The CDR3 has 14 amino acids. The chain's CDR3 is CASSIREGNQPQHF. DNA of the CDR3: TGTGCCAGTAGTATCCGGGAGGGCAATCAGCCCCAGCATTTT.

V usage is TRBV11-3 and J usage is TRBJ2-1; no clear D gene. Germline lookup yields CDR1 SGHNT and CDR2 YENEEA. The V end lost 5 bases, the J end lost 2 bases, and 13 bases lay between the germline ends. CDR3 length equals 15 residues. The CDR3 region is CASSPIRQPYNEQFF. CDR3 in DNA: TGTGCCAGCAGCCCCATCAGGCAGCCCTACAATGAGCAGTTCTTC.

In its sample, this clone was seen a few times. The chain has TRBV30 and TRBJ2-3; D may be TRBD2 (5 bases). This CDR3 region has 15 residues. The V gene's germline CDR1 is GTSNPN and CDR2 SVGIG (reference sequence). Trimming took 0 bases from V and 3 from J, leaving 13 bases between them. CDR3: CAWSVGGGSTDTQYF. The DNA of the CDR3 is TGTGCCTGGAGTGTTGGAGGCGGTAGTACAGATACGCAGTATTTT.

This clone was counted between two and nine times. The chain has TRBV15 and TRBJ2-7; D call uncertain. Germline V gene data show CDR1 as LNHNV and CDR2 as YYDKDF (reference sequence). V lost 3 bases, J lost 3 bases, and 9 bases lay in between. The CDR3 covers 13 residues. The CDR3 sequence: CATSREKFYEQYF. The CDR3 nucleotides read TGTGCCACCAGCAGGGAGAAGTTCTACGAGCAGTACTTC. The variable domain in full, completed from reference TRBV15 and TRBJ2-7, reads DAMVIQNPRYQVTQFGKPVTLSCSQTLNHNVMYWYQQKSSQAPKLLFHYYDKDFNNEADTPDNFQSRRPNTSFCFLDIRSPGLGDTAMYLCATSREKFYEQYFGPGTRLTVT.

This clone has just a few counts. CDR3 sequence: CASSQDEGVQNTGELFF. CDR3 nucleotides: TGCGCCAGCAGCCAAGATGAGGGTGTCCAGAACACCGGGGAGCTGTTTTTT. The gene calls are TRBV4-1 and TRBJ2-2; possibly TRBD2 for D (5 bases). V lost 0 bases and J lost 1, with 12 bases in between. This CDR3 has 17 residues. Per the germline V gene, CDR1 is MGHRA and CDR2 is YSYEKL.

The chain uses TRBV11-2 and TRBJ2-1; 10 positions match TRBD2. V was pared by 4 bases and J by 4 bases, with 4 bases of the junction left unmatched. Germline CDR1 and CDR2: SGHAT and FQNNGV. CDR3 length: 15 residues. This CDR3 reads CASSSRLAGYNEQFF. CDR3 DNA: TGTGCCAGCAGCTCCCGACTAGCGGGTTACAATGAGCAGTTCTTC.

This clone was counted a few times. The gene calls are TRBV7-2 and TRBJ2-7, with TRBD1 matching 7 bases. V shed 6 bases, J shed 2 bases, and the junction held 10 bases outside the gene matches. This CDR3 has 15 amino acids. The germline gives CDR1 SGHTA, CDR2 FQGNSA. CDR3 bases: TGTGCCAGCAGTCCAGACGGGACAGCAACCTACGAGCAGTACTTC. It translates to CASSPDGTATYEQYF.

The chain employs TRBV5-1 and TRBJ1-2, with D uncertain. The V end was cut by 4 bases, the J end by 8 bases, with 21 bases between. CDR1 is SGHRS, CDR2 YFSETQ, per germline. This CDR3 has 15 residues. This CDR3 is CASSPEGFEGMGYTF. Here the CDR3 DNA reads TGCGCCAGCAGCCCGGAGGGATTTGAGGGTATGGGCTACACCTTC.

This clone appeared a few times. The CDR3 region has the DNA TGTGCCAGCAATTTCCGGGAGCCCAATCAGCCCCAGCATTTT. Protein sequence: CASNFREPNQPQHF. This sequence joins TRBV2 and TRBJ1-5; no reliable D call. The CDR3 length is 14 residues. The germline V gene has CDR1 SNHLY and CDR2 FYNNEI. Trimming cost V 7 bases and J 3 bases, with 13 bases left between them.

The chain uses TRBV5-1 and TRBJ2-5, with D possibly TRBD2 on 7 matching bases. The CDR3 consists of 14 residues. The V gene lost 4 bases and the J gene lost 5 bases, with 15 bases spanning the gap. Germline V lookup: CDR1 SGHRS, CDR2 YFSETQ. The CDR3, as DNA: TGCGCCAGCAGCGAAGGGGGGGGCGAGGAGACCCAGTACTTC. Translation: CASSEGGGEETQYF.

V and J are TRBV2 and TRBJ2-7; D perhaps matches TRBD1 (6 bases). From germline, CDR1 is SNHLY and CDR2 FYNNEI. The CDR3 contains 15 residues. The ends were cut back, 5 bases at V and 3 bases at J, with 17 bases in the middle. The CDR3 protein is CASSLPPQGLYEQYF. In DNA form, the CDR3 reads TGTGCCAGCAGTTTACCCCCCCAGGGGCTCTACGAGCAGTACTTC.

This clone was counted only a few times. The rearrangement links TRBV30 to TRBJ1-6; 7 bases are shared with TRBD1. Trimming at V came to 0 bases and at J to 0 bases, leaving 5 bases not matched to a gene. The germline V gene encodes CDR1 GTSNPN and CDR2 SVGIG (reference sequence). This CDR3 contains 17 residues. The CDR3, as DNA: TGTGCCTGGAGTGTGGGACAGAGTAGCTCCTATAATTCACCCCTCCACTTT. This encodes CAWSVGQSSSYNSPLHF. The whole variable domain, remainder taken from reference TRBV30 and TRBJ1-6, is SQTIHQWPATLVQPVGSPLSLECTVEGTSNPNLYWYRQAAGRGLQLLFYSVGIGQISSEVPQNLSASRPQDRQFILSSKKLLLSDSGFYLCAWSVGQSSSYNSPLHFGNGTRLTVT.

This chain's CDR3 is CASSVKGTVNSPLHF. The DNA for the CDR3 is TGTGCCAGCAGCGTAAAGGGGACAGTTAATTCACCCCTCCACTTT. This rearrangement joins TRBV9 to TRBJ1-6, with 7 nucleotides matching TRBD1. The CDR3 extends over 15 amino acids. Germline V gene lookup returns CDR1 SGDLS and CDR2 YYNGEE. The junction had 4 bases not matched to a gene; V was cut back by 1 base and J by 6 bases.